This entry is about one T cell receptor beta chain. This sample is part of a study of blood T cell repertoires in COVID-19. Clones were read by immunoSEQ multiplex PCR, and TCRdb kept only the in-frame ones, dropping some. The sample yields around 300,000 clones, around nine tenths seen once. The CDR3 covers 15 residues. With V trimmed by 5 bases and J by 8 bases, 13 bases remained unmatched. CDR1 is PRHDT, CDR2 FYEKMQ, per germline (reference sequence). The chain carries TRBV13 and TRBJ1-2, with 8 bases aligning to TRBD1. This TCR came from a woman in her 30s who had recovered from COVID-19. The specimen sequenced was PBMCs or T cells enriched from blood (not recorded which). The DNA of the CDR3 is TGTGCCAGCAGCACAGGACAGGGCGCCGACGGGGGCTACACCTTC. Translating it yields CASSTGQGADGGYTF.